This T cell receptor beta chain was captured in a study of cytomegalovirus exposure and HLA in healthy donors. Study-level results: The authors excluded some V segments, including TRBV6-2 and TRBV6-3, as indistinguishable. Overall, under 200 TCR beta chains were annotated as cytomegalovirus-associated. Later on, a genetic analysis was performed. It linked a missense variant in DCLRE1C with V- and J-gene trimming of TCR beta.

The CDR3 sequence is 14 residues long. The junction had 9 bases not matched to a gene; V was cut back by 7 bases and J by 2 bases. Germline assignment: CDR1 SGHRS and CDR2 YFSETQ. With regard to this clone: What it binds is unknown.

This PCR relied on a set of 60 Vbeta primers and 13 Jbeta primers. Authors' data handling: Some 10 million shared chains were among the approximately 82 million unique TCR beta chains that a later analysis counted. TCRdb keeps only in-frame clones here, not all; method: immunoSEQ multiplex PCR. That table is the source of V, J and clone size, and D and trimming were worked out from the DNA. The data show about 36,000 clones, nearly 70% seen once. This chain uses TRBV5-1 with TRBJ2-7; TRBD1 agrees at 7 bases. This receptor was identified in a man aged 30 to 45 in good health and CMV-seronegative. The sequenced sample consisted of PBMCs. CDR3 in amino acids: CASSTGVLTYEQYF. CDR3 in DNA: TGCGCCAGCTCCACAGGGGTGTTAACCTACGAGCAGTACTTC.